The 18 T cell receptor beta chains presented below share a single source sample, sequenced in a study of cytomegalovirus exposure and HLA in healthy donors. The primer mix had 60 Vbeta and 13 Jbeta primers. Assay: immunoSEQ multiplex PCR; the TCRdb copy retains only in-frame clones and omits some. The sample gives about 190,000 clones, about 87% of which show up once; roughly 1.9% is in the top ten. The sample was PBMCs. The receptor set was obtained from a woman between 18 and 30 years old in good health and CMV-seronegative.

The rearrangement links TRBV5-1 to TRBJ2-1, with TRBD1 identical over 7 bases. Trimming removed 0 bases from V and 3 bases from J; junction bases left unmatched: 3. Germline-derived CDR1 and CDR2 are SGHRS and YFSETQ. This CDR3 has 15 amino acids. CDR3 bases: TGCGCCAGCAGCTTGGGAGGGGGCCTCTACAATGAGCAGTTCTTC. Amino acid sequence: CASSLGGGLYNEQFF.

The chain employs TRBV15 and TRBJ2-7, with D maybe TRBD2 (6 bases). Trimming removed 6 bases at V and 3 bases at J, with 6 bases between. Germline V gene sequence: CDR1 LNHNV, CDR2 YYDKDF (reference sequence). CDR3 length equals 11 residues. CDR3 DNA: TGTGCCACCAGTAGCGGCTACGAGCAGTACTTC. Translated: CATSSGYEQYF.

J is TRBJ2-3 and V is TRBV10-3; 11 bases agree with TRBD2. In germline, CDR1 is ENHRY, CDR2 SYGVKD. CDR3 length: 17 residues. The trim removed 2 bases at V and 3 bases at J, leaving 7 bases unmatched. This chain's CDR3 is CAISEGTSGSPTDTQYF. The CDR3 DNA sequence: TGTGCCATCAGTGAGGGTACTAGCGGGAGCCCTACAGATACGCAGTATTTT.

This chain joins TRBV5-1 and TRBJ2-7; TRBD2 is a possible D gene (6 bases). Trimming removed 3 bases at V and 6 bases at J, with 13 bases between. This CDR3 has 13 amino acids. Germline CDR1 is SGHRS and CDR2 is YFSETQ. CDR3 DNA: TGCGCCAGCAGCTCTCAGGGAGGTTCCGAGCAGTACTTC. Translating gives CASSSQGGSEQYF. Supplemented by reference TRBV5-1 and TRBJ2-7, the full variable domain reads KAGVTQTPRYLIKTRGQQVTLSCSPISGHRSVSWYQQTPGQGLQFLFEYFSETQRNKGNFPGRFSGRQFSNSRSEMNVSTLELGDSALYLCASSSQGGSEQYFGPGTRLTVT.

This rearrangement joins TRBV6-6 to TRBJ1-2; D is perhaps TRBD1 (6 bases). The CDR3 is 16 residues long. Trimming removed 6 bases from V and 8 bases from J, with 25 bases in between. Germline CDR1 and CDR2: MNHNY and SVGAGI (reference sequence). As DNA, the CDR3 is TGTGCCAGCAGCGGCCGGGACCGCCGAACAGGGTACGGCTACACCTTC. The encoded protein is CASSGRDRRTGYGYTF.

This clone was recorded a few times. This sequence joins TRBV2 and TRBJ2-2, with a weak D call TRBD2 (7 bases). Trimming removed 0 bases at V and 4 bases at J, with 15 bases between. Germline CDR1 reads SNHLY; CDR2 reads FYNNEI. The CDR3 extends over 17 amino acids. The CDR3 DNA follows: TGTGCCAGCAGTGAAGCGCTTCGCGGGGGCCCCACCGGGGAGCTGTTTTTT. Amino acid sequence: CASSEALRGGPTGELFF.

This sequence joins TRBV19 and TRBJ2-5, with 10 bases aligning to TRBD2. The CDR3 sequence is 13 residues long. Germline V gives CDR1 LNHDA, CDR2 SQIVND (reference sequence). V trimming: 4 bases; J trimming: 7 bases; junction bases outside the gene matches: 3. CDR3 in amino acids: CASSTSGGGTQYF. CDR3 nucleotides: TGTGCCAGTAGTACTAGCGGGGGCGGGACCCAGTACTTC.

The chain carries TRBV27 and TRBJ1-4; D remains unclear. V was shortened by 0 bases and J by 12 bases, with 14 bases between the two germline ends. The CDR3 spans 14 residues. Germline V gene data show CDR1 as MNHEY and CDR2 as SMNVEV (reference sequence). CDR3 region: CASSLSAPRLELFF. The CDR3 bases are TGTGCCAGCAGTTTATCGGCCCCGCGGTTAGAACTGTTTTTT.

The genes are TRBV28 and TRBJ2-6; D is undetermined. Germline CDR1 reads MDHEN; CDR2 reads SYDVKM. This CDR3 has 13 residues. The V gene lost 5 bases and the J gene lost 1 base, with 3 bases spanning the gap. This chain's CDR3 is CASSQSGANVLTF. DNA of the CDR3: TGTGCCAGCAGTCAGTCTGGGGCCAACGTCCTGACTTTC.

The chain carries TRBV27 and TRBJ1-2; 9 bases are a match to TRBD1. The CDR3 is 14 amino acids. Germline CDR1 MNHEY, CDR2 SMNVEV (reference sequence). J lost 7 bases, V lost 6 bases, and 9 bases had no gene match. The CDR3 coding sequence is TGTGCCAGCAGAGTACAGGGGGCGAGGGGTGGCTACACCTTC. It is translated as CASRVQGARGGYTF.

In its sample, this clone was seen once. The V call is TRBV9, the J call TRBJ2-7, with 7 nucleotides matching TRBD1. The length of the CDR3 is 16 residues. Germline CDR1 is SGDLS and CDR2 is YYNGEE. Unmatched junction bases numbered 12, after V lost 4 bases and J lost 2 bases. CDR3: CASSFHPTGSTYEQYF. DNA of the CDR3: TGTGCCAGCAGCTTCCACCCGACAGGGTCAACCTACGAGCAGTACTTC.

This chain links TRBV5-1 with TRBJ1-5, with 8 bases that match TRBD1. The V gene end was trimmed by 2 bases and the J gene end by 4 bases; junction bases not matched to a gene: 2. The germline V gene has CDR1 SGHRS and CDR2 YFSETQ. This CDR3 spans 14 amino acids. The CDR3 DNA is TGCGCCAGCAGCTTACAGGGGGATAATCAGCCCCAGCATTTT. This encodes CASSLQGDNQPQHF.

CDR3 in DNA: TGTGCCAGCAGTACTGACAGCTCTGGAAACACCATATATTTT. It yields the protein CASSTDSSGNTIYF. The chain combines TRBV6-1 with TRBJ1-3; a possible D gene is TRBD1 (5 bases). CDR1 and CDR2 (germline): MNHNS, SASEGT. Trimming took 5 bases from V and 0 from J, leaving 8 bases between them. The CDR3 is 14 amino acids.

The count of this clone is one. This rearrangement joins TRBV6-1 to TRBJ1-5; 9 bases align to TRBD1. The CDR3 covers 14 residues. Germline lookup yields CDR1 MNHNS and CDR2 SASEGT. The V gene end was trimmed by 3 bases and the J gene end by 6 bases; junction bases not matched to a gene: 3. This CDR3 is CASSDTGGVQPQHF. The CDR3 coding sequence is TGTGCCAGCAGTGATACAGGGGGCGTTCAGCCCCAGCATTTT.

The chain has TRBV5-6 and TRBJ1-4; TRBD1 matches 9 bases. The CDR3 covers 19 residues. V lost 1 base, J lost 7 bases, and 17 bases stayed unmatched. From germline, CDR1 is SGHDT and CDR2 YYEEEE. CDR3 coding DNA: TGTGCCAGCAGCTTGTTGGGACAGGGCCTCCACCTGGGCGGTGAAAAACTGTTTTTT. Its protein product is CASSLLGQGLHLGGEKLFF.

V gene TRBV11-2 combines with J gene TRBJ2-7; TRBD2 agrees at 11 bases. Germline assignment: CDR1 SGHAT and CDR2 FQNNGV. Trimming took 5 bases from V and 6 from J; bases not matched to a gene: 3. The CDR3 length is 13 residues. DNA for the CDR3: TGTGCCAGCAGCGTAGCGGGGGGGATCGAGCAGTACTTC. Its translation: CASSVAGGIEQYF.

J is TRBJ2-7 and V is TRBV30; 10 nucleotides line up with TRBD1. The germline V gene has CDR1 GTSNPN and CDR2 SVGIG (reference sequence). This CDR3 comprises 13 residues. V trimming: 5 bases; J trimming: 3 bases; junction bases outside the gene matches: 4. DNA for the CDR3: TGTGCCTGGGACAGGGGGCCAGGCTACGAGCAGTACTTC. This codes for CAWDRGPGYEQYF.

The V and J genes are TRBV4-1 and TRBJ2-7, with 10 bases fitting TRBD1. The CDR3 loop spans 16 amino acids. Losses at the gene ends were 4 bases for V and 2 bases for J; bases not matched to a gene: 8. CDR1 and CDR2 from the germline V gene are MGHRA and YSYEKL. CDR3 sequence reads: CASSLHLTGGPYEQYF. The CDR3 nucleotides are TGCGCCAGCAGCCTCCATTTGACAGGGGGCCCCTACGAGCAGTACTTC.